The rows below give T cell receptor beta chains drawn from one sample of a study of cytomegalovirus exposure and HLA in healthy donors. Assay: immunoSEQ multiplex PCR; the TCRdb copy retains only in-frame clones and omits some. This sample has some 170,000 clones, with more than 80% found just once. Source material: PBMCs. Receptor source: a woman between 18 and 29 years old in good health and CMV-seropositive. CDR3s include the opening cysteine and the closing phenylalanine or tryptophan. A D gene is named only where the DNA matches it firmly. Rows give clone size only sometimes, using once, few, many, or a class for an expanded clone.

TRBV5-4	TRBD2	TRBJ2-1	.	CASSLAASGADEQFF	TGTGCCAGCAGCTTGGCGGCTAGCGGGGCCGATGAGCAGTTCTTC
TRBV18	.	TRBJ1-6	.	CASSRSSLDSPLHF	TGTGCCAGCTCACGGAGCAGTCTGGATTCACCCCTCCACTTT
TRBV28	TRBD1	TRBJ1-6	.	CASSPEDRVSSPLHF	TGTGCCAGCAGTCCCGAGGACAGGGTGAGCTCACCCCTCCACTTT
TRBV5-5	TRBD2	TRBJ2-2	.	CASSLEWTGGSGELFF	TGTGCCAGCAGCTTGGAGTGGACGGGGGGGTCCGGGGAGCTGTTTTTT
TRBV5-6	TRBD2	TRBJ2-7	.	CASSTGLAGETSYEQYF	TGTGCCAGCAGCACGGGACTAGCGGGGGAAACCTCCTACGAGCAGTACTTC
TRBV7-2	.	TRBJ2-1	.	CASSFAGLPYNEQFF	TGTGCCAGCAGCTTTGCGGGGTTACCATACAATGAGCAGTTCTTC
TRBV2	.	TRBJ1-4	.	CASKGFPGEKLFF	TGTGCCAGCAAGGGGTTCCCAGGAGAAAAACTGTTTTTT
TRBV25-1	TRBD2	TRBJ2-3	.	CASSRAGTSVFTDTQYF	TGTGCCAGCAGCCGTGCCGGGACTAGCGTTTTCACAGATACGCAGTATTTT
TRBV19	.	TRBJ1-5	.	CASSMYNQPQHF	TGTGCCAGTAGTATGTACAATCAGCCCCAGCATTTT
TRBV15	TRBD2	TRBJ2-1	.	CATSSTSGISYNEQFF	TGTGCCACCAGCAGTACTAGCGGCATCTCCTACAATGAGCAGTTCTTC
TRBV2	.	TRBJ2-4	.	CASSCKIRVKNIQYF	TGTGCCAGCAGTTGCAAAATAAGAGTCAAAAACATTCAGTACTTC
TRBV19	TRBD1	TRBJ1-5	.	CASSIIGTDYQPQHF	TGTGCCAGTAGTATAATAGGGACAGATTATCAGCCCCAGCATTTT
TRBV5-5	TRBD1	TRBJ2-7	.	CASSPRTGEEQYF	TGTGCCAGCAGCCCAAGGACAGGGGAAGAGCAGTACTTC
TRBV6-5	TRBD2	TRBJ2-5	.	CASRPLAVEETQYF	TGTGCCAGCAGGCCTCTAGCGGTGGAAGAGACCCAGTACTTC
TRBV4-1	TRBD1	TRBJ2-1	once	CASSHPGQGVNNEQFF	TGCGCCAGCAGCCACCCCGGACAGGGGGTGAACAATGAGCAGTTCTTC
TRBV11-2	.	TRBJ1-1	once	CASSHISLLANTEAFF	TGTGCCAGCAGCCATATCTCATTGTTAGCGAACACTGAAGCTTTCTTT
TRBV18	TRBD1	TRBJ2-3	once	CASSPRVPGQGADTQYF	TGTGCCAGCTCACCCCGCGTTCCGGGACAGGGAGCAGATACGCAGTATTTT
TRBV6-5	.	TRBJ1-5	.	CASRQDRTSNQPQHF	TGTGCCAGCAGACAGGACCGAACTAGCAATCAGCCCCAGCATTTT
TRBV2	TRBD1	TRBJ2-7	.	CASSGTDYEQYF	TGTGCCAGCAGCGGGACAGACTACGAGCAGTACTTC
TRBV4-1	TRBD2	TRBJ2-5	.	CASSQVSLGLAGETQYF	TGCGCCAGCAGCCAAGTCTCCCTCGGACTAGCAGGGGAGACCCAGTACTTC
TRBV5-4	TRBD1	TRBJ1-2	.	CASSSGQGSYGYTF	TGTGCCAGCAGCTCGGGACAGGGTTCGTATGGCTACACCTTC
TRBV19	.	TRBJ1-4	.	CASTRRGTATNEKLFF	TGTGCCAGTACCCGAAGGGGAACTGCAACTAATGAAAAACTGTTTTTT
TRBV15	TRBD1	TRBJ2-3	.	CATSKDRVNTQYF	TGTGCCACCAGCAAGGACAGGGTAAATACGCAGTATTTT
TRBV11-3	TRBD2	TRBJ2-1	.	CASSLSSRWTSGGPHNEQFF	TGTGCCAGCAGCTTATCTAGTCGGTGGACTAGCGGGGGACCTCACAATGAGCAGTTCTTC
TRBV27	.	TRBJ2-7	.	CASSLTGAEQYF	TGTGCCAGCAGTTTAACAGGCGCCGAGCAGTACTTC
TRBV27	TRBD1	TRBJ1-2	.	CASSSKTGGGYGYTF	TGTGCCAGCAGTTCTAAGACAGGGGGAGGCTATGGCTACACCTTC
TRBV6-1	TRBD1	TRBJ2-3	.	CASTLDRGTDTQYF	TGTGCCAGCACCCTCGACAGGGGAACAGATACGCAGTATTTT
TRBV6-5	.	TRBJ2-7	.	CASRTGTYEQYF	TGTGCCAGCAGAACGGGGACCTACGAGCAGTACTTC
TRBV10-1	.	TRBJ2-7	.	CASSTEKYTYEQYF	TGCGCCAGCTCGACGGAGAAGTATACCTACGAGCAGTACTTC
TRBV7-6	.	TRBJ1-2	.	CASSLASQGIDYGYTF	TGTGCCAGCAGCTTAGCGTCGCAGGGGATCGATTATGGCTACACCTTC
TRBV6-6	TRBD2	TRBJ2-2	.	CASLQAAGGTGELFF	TGTGCCAGCCTACAGGCGGCGGGGGGCACCGGGGAGCTGTTTTTT
TRBV30	.	TRBJ1-2	.	CAWRLVGNGYTF	TGTGCCTGGAGGCTCGTCGGGAATGGCTACACCTTC
TRBV14	TRBD1	TRBJ2-5	.	CASSQDSRHRGVETQYF	TGTGCCAGCAGCCAAGATTCCCGCCACAGGGGGGTCGAAACCCAGTACTTC
TRBV6-6	TRBD2	TRBJ2-7	.	CASSRTSGGASYEQYF	TGTGCCAGCAGTCGGACTAGCGGGGGGGCCTCCTACGAGCAGTACTTC
TRBV10-3	.	TRBJ2-3	.	CAISESTESTDTQYF	TGTGCCATCAGTGAGTCGACGGAGAGCACAGATACGCAGTATTTT
TRBV29-1	.	TRBJ1-2	.	CSVEGRGNNYGYTF	TGCAGCGTTGAAGGGCGGGGGAACAACTATGGCTACACCTTC
TRBV18	.	TRBJ1-2	.	CASSPPEQAGSRFYGYTF	TGTGCCAGCTCACCACCGGAGCAAGCCGGGTCGCGATTCTATGGCTACACCTTC
TRBV4-2	.	TRBJ1-1	.	CASSQTHGGPDGTEAFF	TGTGCCAGCAGCCAAACCCATGGGGGCCCCGACGGCACTGAAGCTTTCTTT
TRBV7-8	.	TRBJ1-5	.	CASSLGGQGRQPQHF	TGTGCCAGCAGCTTAGGGGGGCAGGGGCGGCAGCCCCAGCATTTT
TRBV5-6	TRBD1	TRBJ2-7	.	CASSPIITGTDGYEQYF	TGTGCCAGCAGCCCGATCATTACCGGGACAGACGGCTACGAGCAGTACTTC
TRBV5-1	.	TRBJ1-2	.	CASTPGSNYGYTF	TGCGCCAGCACCCCAGGATCTAACTATGGCTACACCTTC
TRBV14	.	TRBJ1-2	.	CASSQDRGPHYGYTF	TGTGCCAGCAGCCAAGATCGCGGGCCCCACTATGGCTACACCTTC
TRBV29-1	TRBD1	TRBJ2-4	.	CSAARTGLAKNIQYF	TGCAGCGCCGCCCGGACAGGTCTAGCCAAAAACATTCAGTACTTC
TRBV2	TRBD1	TRBJ2-7	.	CASSEKGQGRFYEQYF	TGTGCCAGCAGTGAAAAAGGACAGGGGAGGTTTTACGAGCAGTACTTC
TRBV19	.	TRBJ2-4	.	CASSTLLAKNSQYF	TGTGCCAGTAGTACGCTACTAGCCAAAAACAGTCAGTACTTC
TRBV6-1	TRBD1	TRBJ2-3	.	CASKIPGQGTDTQYF	TGTGCCAGCAAAATCCCGGGACAGGGGACAGATACGCAGTATTTT
TRBV5-5	.	TRBJ2-7	.	CASSLRTGEYYEQYF	TGTGCCAGCAGCTTACGGACGGGAGAATACTACGAGCAGTACTTC
TRBV5-5	TRBD1	TRBJ2-6	.	CASSLDTGVGANVLTF	TGTGCCAGCAGCTTGGATACAGGGGTAGGGGCCAACGTCCTGACTTTC
TRBV5-6	TRBD1	TRBJ1-2	.	CASSFPGQGYGYTF	TGTGCCAGCAGCTTTCCGGGACAGGGATATGGCTACACCTTC
TRBV5-1	TRBD1	TRBJ1-1	.	CASSLRTGFFPNTEAFF	TGCGCCAGCAGCTTGCGGACAGGGTTTTTCCCGAACACTGAAGCTTTCTTT
TRBV5-4	.	TRBJ2-1	.	CASSLGDKSSYNEQFF	TGTGCCAGCAGCTTGGGGGACAAGAGCTCCTACAATGAGCAGTTCTTC
TRBV6-6	.	TRBJ1-4	.	CASSIGGEAEKLFF	TGTGCCAGCAGTATAGGGGGGGAAGCTGAAAAACTGTTTTTT
TRBV6-5	.	TRBJ2-6	.	CASSQGYSGANGLTF	TGTGCCAGCAGTCAAGGGTACTCTGGGGCCAACGGCCTGACTTTC
TRBV2	.	TRBJ1-2	.	CASRGSAGSYGYTF	TGTGCCAGCAGGGGGTCCGCGGGGTCCTATGGCTACACCTTC
TRBV11-3	TRBD2	TRBJ2-5	once	CASSLAPAGGPETQYF	TGTGCCAGCAGCTTAGCTCCAGCGGGGGGGCCGGAGACCCAGTACTTC